This is a list of T cell receptor beta chains from one sample in a study of cytomegalovirus exposure and HLA in healthy donors. Using immunoSEQ multiplex PCR, the repertoire was profiled, and TCRdb retains in-frame clones only, with some absent. The data show around 150,000 clones, with about 85% seen just once and about 2% held by the top ten. The sequenced sample was PBMCs. All receptors derive from a man aged 18-30 years in good health and CMV-seropositive. CDR3s include the opening cysteine and the closing phenylalanine or tryptophan. A D gene is named only where the DNA matches it firmly. Size tells how often a clone was seen (once, few, many) or the class of an expanded clone, and some rows leave it out.

clone_size,j_call,d_call,v_call,cdr3_aa,cdr3_nt
-,TRBJ1-2,-,TRBV14,CASSRVSNYGYTF,TGTGCCAGCAGCCGCGTGTCCAACTATGGCTACACCTTC
few,TRBJ1-6,-,TRBV11-3,CASSLRQGNSPLHF,TGTGCCAGCAGCTTAAGGCAGGGGAATTCACCCCTCCACTTT
-,TRBJ2-2,-,TRBV9,CASSVVSAVGSGELFF,TGTGCCAGCAGCGTAGTATCAGCGGTGGGGTCCGGGGAGCTGTTTTTT
-,TRBJ2-5,-,TRBV30,CAWRSLPGSQYF,TGTGCCTGGAGGTCACTCCCGGGGTCCCAGTACTTC
-,TRBJ1-1,TRBD1,TRBV7-6,CASSPRQGPEAFF,TGTGCCAGCAGCCCCAGACAGGGCCCTGAAGCTTTCTTT
-,TRBJ1-2,-,TRBV2,CASSVQQLSGYTF,TGTGCCAGCAGTGTCCAACAGCTTTCTGGCTACACCTTC
once,TRBJ2-2,-,TRBV13,CASSLGQGIKAGELFF,TGTGCCAGCAGCTTAGGTCAGGGGATTAAGGCCGGGGAGCTGTTTTTT
-,TRBJ2-2,TRBD2,TRBV4-3,CASSPPSGGASGELFF,TGCGCCAGCAGCCCACCTAGCGGGGGGGCCTCCGGGGAGCTGTTTTTT
-,TRBJ1-2,TRBD1,TRBV6-5,CASSLGQGYDYGYTF,TGTGCCAGCAGTCTGGGACAGGGATATGACTATGGCTACACCTTC
-,TRBJ1-2,-,TRBV9,CASSVVEGYGYTF,TGTGCCAGCAGCGTAGTGGAGGGCTATGGCTACACCTTC
-,TRBJ2-3,-,TRBV7-2,CASSQAGARADTQYF,TGTGCCAGCAGCCAGGCGGGGGCCAGAGCAGATACGCAGTATTTT
-,TRBJ1-5,-,TRBV6-1,CASSEVVYSNQPQHF,TGTGCCAGCAGTGAAGTTGTCTATAGCAATCAGCCCCAGCATTTT
few,TRBJ1-5,-,TRBV5-1,CASSLEPNQPQHF,TGCGCCAGCAGCTTGGAGCCTAATCAGCCCCAGCATTTT
-,TRBJ2-1,-,TRBV7-3,CASSPGTRGSEQFF,TGTGCCAGCAGCCCTGGGACTCGGGGGTCTGAGCAGTTCTTC
-,TRBJ2-5,TRBD2,TRBV6-1,CASSESTSGGQETQYF,TGTGCCAGCAGTGAATCAACTAGCGGGGGTCAAGAGACCCAGTACTTC
once,TRBJ1-2,-,TRBV29-1,CSVDTGLYGYTF,TGCAGCGTTGACACCGGACTCTATGGCTACACCTTC
-,TRBJ2-5,-,TRBV7-3,CASSQQPTGTLKGETQYF,TGTGCCAGCAGCCAGCAGCCCACCGGGACACTAAAGGGGGAGACCCAGTACTTC
-,TRBJ1-2,TRBD1,TRBV6-5,CASSPGDRTGDGYTF,TGTGCCAGCAGCCCCGGCGACCGTACAGGGGACGGCTACACCTTC
-,TRBJ1-1,-,TRBV11-3,CASLGVNTEAFF,TGTGCCAGCCTAGGGGTGAACACTGAAGCTTTCTTT
-,TRBJ1-4,-,TRBV4-3,CASSQGSGVQEKLFF,TGCGCCAGCAGCCAAGGGTCAGGGGTACAAGAAAAACTGTTTTTT
-,TRBJ2-7,TRBD1,TRBV7-9,CASSADRAYEQYF,TGTGCCAGCAGCGCAGACAGGGCCTACGAGCAGTACTTC
-,TRBJ1-1,-,TRBV30,CAWTIRDEAFF,TGTGCCTGGACTATCAGGGATGAAGCTTTCTTT
-,TRBJ1-1,-,TRBV4-3,CASNRGPEAFF,TGCGCCAGCAATAGGGGCCCTGAAGCTTTCTTT
-,TRBJ2-7,-,TRBV11-2,CASSLDLISSYEQYF,TGTGCCAGCAGCTTAGATCTCATTAGCTCCTACGAGCAGTACTTC
-,TRBJ2-1,TRBD1,TRBV7-3,CASSFVQGAVEQFF,TGTGCCAGCAGCTTCGTTCAGGGGGCGGTTGAGCAGTTCTTC
-,TRBJ2-1,TRBD2,TRBV18,CASSPGLAGVAEQFF,TGTGCCAGCTCACCAGGGCTAGCGGGGGTGGCTGAGCAGTTCTTC
once,TRBJ1-6,-,TRBV4-3,CASSQEGGRGNSPLHF,TGCGCCAGCAGCCAAGAGGGAGGAAGGGGAAATTCACCCCTCCACTTT